The 17 T cell receptor beta chains below were found in one sample sequenced in a study of CD8 T cells in Susac syndrome. The authors reverse transcribed roughly 0.5 to 1 ug RNA with random hexamers. TCRdb re-called the immunoSEQ multiplex PCR reads with MiXCR, one entry per CDR3 protein. The sample lists hundreds of thousands of distinct CDR3 sequences, about 90% occurring once. The sample comprised CD8+ T cells from PBMCs. The receptors shown here come from a human donor with multiple sclerosis.

This sequence joins TRBV30 and TRBJ1-6; the D is unclear. V was trimmed by 1 base and J by 0 bases, leaving 7 bases between them. Per the germline V gene, CDR1 is GTSNPN and CDR2 is SVGIG (reference sequence). The CDR3 contains 15 residues. This CDR3 reads CAWSGLASYNSPLHF. The CDR3 DNA follows: TGTGCCTGGAGTGGCCTGGCCTCCTATAATTCACCCCTCCACTTT.

V is TRBV28 and J is TRBJ2-3, with D uncertain. V lost 4 bases to trimming and J lost 0 bases, with 14 bases between them. Germline loops: CDR1 MDHEN, CDR2 SYDVKM. The CDR3 totals 16 residues. CDR3 amino acids: CASSSRWAASTDTQYF. The CDR3 DNA reads TGTGCCAGCAGTTCCCGTTGGGCGGCGAGCACAGATACGCAGTATTTT.

This chain connects TRBV9 to TRBJ2-2, with 14 bases lining up with TRBD2. V gave up 6 bases and J gave up 4 bases; unmatched junction bases: 8. Germline V gives CDR1 SGDLS, CDR2 YYNGEE. The CDR3 has 17 residues. The CDR3 DNA is TGTGCCAGCACCGGGACTAGCGGGAGAGAGGGCACCGGGGAGCTGTTTTTT. Its translation is CASTGTSGREGTGELFF.

The chain couples TRBV5-1 to TRBJ2-2; a weak D match, TRBD1 (6 bases). Germline lookup yields CDR1 SGHRS and CDR2 YFSETQ. V shed 7 bases and J shed 4 bases, with 14 bases lying between them. The CDR3 is made up of 14 amino acids. CDR3 loop: CASSDRRVTGELFF. The CDR3, as DNA: TGCGCCAGCTCGGACAGAAGGGTCACCGGGGAGCTGTTTTTT.

CDR3 sequence reads: CASSLEVGGGYGYTF. For the CDR3, the DNA is TGTGCCAGCAGCTTAGAAGTAGGGGGGGGCTATGGCTACACCTTC. V usage is TRBV7-9 and J usage is TRBJ1-2, with D possibly matching TRBD1 (6 bases). Trimming cost V 1 base and J 4 bases, with 13 bases left between them. Germline lookup yields CDR1 SEHNR and CDR2 FQNEAQ (reference sequence). The CDR3 totals 15 residues.

The gene calls are TRBV14 and TRBJ2-3; TRBD1 matches 8 bases. There are 14 residues in the CDR3. The ends lost 3 bases at V and 1 base at J; junction bases unmatched: 0. Germline CDR1 SGHDN, CDR2 FVKESK. As DNA, the CDR3 is TGTGCCAGCAGCCAGACAGGGGGCACAGATACGCAGTATTTT. As protein: CASSQTGGTDTQYF.

The gene calls are TRBV29-1 and TRBJ2-1; TRBD2 matches 11 bases. The germline CDR1 and CDR2 sequences are SQVTM and ANQGSEA. Trimming cost V 7 bases and J 8 bases; bases outside gene matches: 10. The CDR3 contains 14 residues. CDR3 in DNA: TGCAGCGACCTACCCACTAGCGGGAGCTATGAGCAGTTCTTC. Its protein is CSDLPTSGSYEQFF.

Details on this clonotype: One end of the junction is discordant with germline, which a read error may explain. The chain couples TRBV27 to TRBJ2-1; D assignment may be TRBD1 or TRBD2 (6 bases each). CDR1 MNHEY and CDR2 SMNVEV come from the germline V gene (reference sequence). The CDR3 totals 15 residues. The CDR3 nucleotides read TGTGCCAGCAGTTTAGCAGGAGGGGGGTACAATAAGCAGTTCTTC. Amino acid sequence: CASSLAGGGYNKQFF.

The CDR3 reads CATSRDERDSYEQYF. CDR3 nucleotide sequence: TGTGCCACCAGCAGAGATGAGCGGGACTCCTACGAGCAGTACTTC. The V call is TRBV15, the J call TRBJ2-7; 7 bases align to TRBD2. This CDR3 spans 15 amino acids. V shed 0 bases and J 0 bases; nucleotides not matched to a gene: 2. Per the germline V gene, CDR1 is LNHNV and CDR2 is YYDKDF (reference sequence).

The chain recombines TRBV29-1 with TRBJ1-2, with D hard to call. With 3 bases removed from V and 3 bases from J, the gap between germline ends came to 5 bases. Germline values: CDR1 SQVTM, CDR2 ANQGSEA. The CDR3 is 11 amino acids. CDR3 in DNA: TGCAGCGTTGACGATGACTATGGCTACACCTTC. It is translated as CSVDDDYGYTF.

The chain has TRBV5-6 and TRBJ2-7; D is uncertain. This CDR3 is built from 14 residues. Trimming took 0 bases from V and 0 from J, leaving 7 bases between them. CDR1 is SGHDT and CDR2 is YYEEEE in the germline V gene. The CDR3 spells CASSLGSPSYEQYF. The CDR3 DNA sequence: TGTGCCAGCAGCTTGGGGAGTCCCTCCTACGAGCAGTACTTC.

This chain links TRBV13 with TRBJ2-7; D might be TRBD1 or TRBD2, each matching 6 bases. Trimming took 5 bases from V and 6 from J, leaving 23 bases between them. The V gene's germline CDR1 is PRHDT and CDR2 FYEKMQ (reference sequence). This CDR3 spans 16 amino acids. CDR3 DNA: TGTGCCAGCAGCGCCTCCGGGGATGGGGGGCGTCTCGAGCAGTACTTC. Translating gives CASSASGDGGRLEQYF.

V gene TRBV25-1 combines with J gene TRBJ2-3; TRBD1 or TRBD2 may be the D gene (5 bases each). From germline, CDR1 is MGHDK and CDR2 SYGVNS. This CDR3 comprises 14 residues. V was pared by 6 bases and J by 2 bases, with 12 bases between. The CDR3 region is CASRGTGYTDTQYF. The CDR3 DNA reads TGTGCCAGCAGAGGGACGGGGTACACAGATACGCAGTATTTT.

The chain recombines TRBV27 with TRBJ2-4; TRBD2 matches at 10 bases. The CDR3 is made up of 16 amino acids. J gave up 5 bases and V 5 bases, and 9 bases lay outside the gene matches. Germline V gene lookup returns CDR1 MNHEY and CDR2 SMNVEV (reference sequence). Here the CDR3 DNA reads TGTGCCAGCAGTAGGCGAGCGGGGGGGAGCGAAAACATTCAGTACTTC. Protein: CASSRRAGGSENIQYF.

The chain has TRBV20-1 and TRBJ2-1; D unresolved. The germline V and J ends were trimmed by 0 bases and 1 base, with 10 bases remaining between them. CDR1 is DFQATT and CDR2 is SNEGSKA in the germline V gene (reference sequence). The CDR3 spans 15 residues. The CDR3 DNA reads as TGCAGTGCTAGAGATGCAGGTGTGTCCTACAATGAGCAGTTCTTC. Residues: CSARDAGVSYNEQFF.

The chain carries TRBV12-3 or TRBV12-4 and TRBJ1-1; TRBD1 might be the D (5 bases). The CDR3 is 17 residues long. Trimming cost V 2 bases and J 0 bases, with 16 bases left between them. CDR3 sequence: CASSLPRGDRMNTEAFF. Written as DNA, the CDR3 is TGTGCCAGCAGTTTACCCCGGGGGGACCGCATGAACACTGAAGCTTTCTTT.

The chain uses TRBV27 and TRBJ1-5, with 7 bases identical to TRBD1. V lost 6 bases to trimming and J lost 7 bases; unmatched junction nucleotides: 9. CDR3 length: 14 residues. Germline-derived CDR1 and CDR2 are MNHEY and SMNVEV (reference sequence). CDR3 protein: CASRPLGGEQPQHF. For the CDR3, the DNA is TGTGCCAGCAGGCCCTTAGGGGGCGAGCAGCCCCAGCATTTT.